This record covers a single TCR beta chain. Its antigen is as yet unknown. The data were obtained in a study of CD8+ T cells in alopecia areata. About the study: Treated patients swallowed 5 to 10 mg of oral tofacitinib twice daily.

The study, taken as a whole, reports: Scalp sample sequencing also detects resident alphabeta T cells of normal skin.

Sequencing relied on a cDNA template that was reverse transcribed from extracted RNA. Some clones are missing from TCRdb's copy, which holds only in-frame ones; the method was immunoSEQ multiplex PCR. The sample includes 75,000 to 100,000 clones, 41% seen only once; the top ten take roughly 1.3%. Alopecia areata patients had lesional scalp punch biopsies and peripheral blood taken from them. Trimming pared 4 bases from V and 5 bases from J, leaving 8 bases between. Per the germline V gene, CDR1 is SGHTA and CDR2 is FQGTGA. CDR3 size: 13 residues. This clonotype was obtained from a human donor with alopecia areata. V is TRBV7-3 and J is TRBJ2-2, with D uncertain. The source material was CD4+ T cells sorted from blood. CDR3 loop: CASSYGGTGELFF. The CDR3 DNA reads TGTGCCAGCAGCTACGGTGGTACCGGGGAGCTGTTTTTT. The variable domain in full, with the rest retrieved from reference TRBV7-3 and TRBJ2-2, is GAGVSQTPSNKVTEKGKYVELRCDPISGHTALYWYRQSLGQGPEFLIYFQGTGAADDSGLPNDRFFAVRPEGSVSTLKIQRTERGDSAVYLCASSYGGTGELFFGEGSRLTVL.